One and the same sample provided the 12 T cell receptor beta chains below, sequenced in a study of blood T cells in healthy people across ages. Sample-barcoded 5' priming and a J-beta primer mix drove a second PCR of roughly 6 to 12 cycles. TCRdb independently ran MiXCR on the 5' RACE reads; one entry per CDR3 protein. The sample carries around 2 million distinct CDR3 sequences, approximately 40% recorded once. Sequencing used blood. Receptors originate from a human donor in good health.

This rearrangement joins TRBV28 to TRBJ1-1; D possibly corresponds to TRBD1 (5 bases). The CDR3 covers 13 residues. Germline CDR1 and CDR2: MDHEN and SYDVKM. Trimming took 1 base from V and 6 from J, leaving 9 bases between them. Here the CDR3 DNA reads TGTGCCAGCAGTTTATACGGGGGACCTGAAGCTTTCTTT. It specifies CASSLYGGPEAFF.

This chain links TRBV20-1 with TRBJ2-1; a possible D gene is TRBD1 (6 bases). Looked up from germline, CDR1 is DFQATT and CDR2 is SNEGSKA (reference sequence). V lost 0 bases and J lost 3, with 21 bases in between. The CDR3 sequence is 18 residues long. For the CDR3, the DNA is TGCAGTGCTAGAGATCTTAGGACAGCCACCACGGTCTACAATGAGCAGTTCTTC. Its translation: CSARDLRTATTVYNEQFF.

V gene TRBV7-8 combines with J gene TRBJ2-3; either TRBD1 or TRBD2 may supply D (5 bases each). V lost 0 bases and J lost 0, with 10 bases in between. From germline, CDR1 is SGHVS and CDR2 FQNEAQ. This CDR3 spans 16 amino acids. This chain's CDR3 is CASSLAGWGSTDTQYF. Written as DNA, the CDR3 is TGTGCCAGCAGCTTAGCGGGATGGGGGAGCACAGATACGCAGTATTTT.

The chain has TRBV12-3 or TRBV12-4 and TRBJ1-2; D is unresolved. Between the trimmed V and J ends, which lost 4 bases and 4 bases, there was a span of 10 bases. The CDR3 totals 13 residues. CDR3 DNA: TGTGCCAGCAGTTCCACAATAGGCTATGGCTACACCTTC. This sequence encodes CASSSTIGYGYTF.

The chain has TRBV6-2 or TRBV6-3 and TRBJ2-4; D is uncertain. Deletions cut 8 bases from V and 1 base from J, with 12 bases between. Germline V gene sequence: CDR1 MNHEY, CDR2 SVGEGT. This CDR3 is 14 amino acids long. CDR3 nucleotides: TGTGCCAGCGGAGATGGGGTGGCCAAAAACATTCAGTACTTC. It translates to CASGDGVAKNIQYF.

About this clonotype: Its ends do not fully match the called genes, so a read error is possible. This chain joins TRBV29-1 and TRBJ2-7; 7 bases map to TRBD2. CDR1 SQVTM and CDR2 ANQGSEA come from the germline V gene. CDR3 length equals 12 residues. The CDR3 DNA reads TGCGGCGTTTCGGGGGGTTTCTACGAGCAGTACTTC. It is translated as CGVSGGFYEQYF.

This chain uses TRBV5-5 with TRBJ1-2; TRBD1 matches at 7 bases. The CDR3 is 13 residues long. Germline CDR1 is SGHKS and CDR2 is YYEKEE (reference sequence). The ends lost 6 bases at V and 4 bases at J; junction bases unmatched: 6. The CDR3: CASIDRDSYGYTF. The CDR3 nucleotides are TGTGCCAGCATCGACCGGGACAGCTATGGCTACACCTTC.

The chain recombines TRBV7-9 with TRBJ1-6; D ambiguous. V lost 7 bases to trimming and J lost 5 bases, with 15 bases between them. Germline lookup yields CDR1 SEHNR and CDR2 FQNEAQ (reference sequence). This CDR3 is 15 amino acids long. The CDR3 region has the DNA TGTGCCAGCACCCGGACCCTGGCAGATAATTCACCCCTCCACTTT. Encoded protein: CASTRTLADNSPLHF.

This chain uses TRBV5-6 with TRBJ2-1, with a weak D call TRBD1 (5 bases). Germline CDR1 and CDR2: SGHDT and YYEEEE. The CDR3 contains 16 residues. Trimming took off 3 bases at V and 3 bases at J, with 16 bases between the two ends. CDR3 sequence reads: CASSYDSRLIYNEQFF. CDR3 sequence (DNA): TGTGCCAGCAGCTACGACAGCCGACTTATCTACAATGAGCAGTTCTTC. Looking up the rest from reference TRBV5-6 and TRBJ2-1 gives the full variable domain: DAGVTQSPTHLIKTRGQQVTLRCSPKSGHDTVSWYQQALGQGPQFIFQYYEEEERQRGNFPDRFSGHQFPNYSSELNVNALLLGDSALYLCASSYDSRLIYNEQFFGPGTRLTVL.

The chain is built from TRBV28 and TRBJ2-1, with D unresolved. The ends were cut back, 6 bases at V and 6 bases at J, with 12 bases in the middle. The CDR3 length is 13 residues. Germline V gives CDR1 MDHEN, CDR2 SYDVKM. The CDR3 protein is CASRLWGVNEQFF. As DNA, the CDR3 is TGTGCCAGCAGGTTGTGGGGTGTCAATGAGCAGTTCTTC.

This clonotype was counted a few times. This chain uses TRBV20-1 with TRBJ2-3, with 11 bases lining up with TRBD2. The CDR3 sequence is 15 residues long. Trimming took 4 bases from V and 2 from J; bases not matched to a gene: 5. Per germline, CDR1 DFQATT and CDR2 SNEGSKA (reference sequence). The CDR3 DNA sequence: TGCAGTGCTACCCCGGGACTAGCGGACACAGATACGCAGTATTTT. Its translation is CSATPGLADTDTQYF.

This clonotype was found a few times. V usage is TRBV7-2 and J usage is TRBJ1-1, with D maybe TRBD1 (6 bases). Germline CDR1 and CDR2: SGHTA and FQGNSA. Trimming cost V 3 bases and J 6 bases, with 14 bases left between them. The CDR3 loop spans 14 amino acids. CDR3 coding DNA: TGTGCCAGCAGCTTCGGACAGCCCAGGTCTGAAGCTTTCTTT. As protein: CASSFGQPRSEAFF.